The 17 T cell receptor beta chains below were found in one sample sequenced in a study of blood T cell repertoires in COVID-19. Sequencing was performed with immunoSEQ multiplex PCR; in TCRdb, only in-frame clones are kept and a portion is missing. The sample holds 250,000 to 350,000 clones, approximately 89% seen once. The sample was peripheral blood. The receptor set was obtained from a woman in her sixties with acute or convalescent COVID-19.

V usage is TRBV9 and J usage is TRBJ2-7; 9 nucleotides agree with TRBD2. V shed 4 bases and J 6 bases; nucleotides not matched to a gene: 14. The CDR3 consists of 16 residues. Germline values: CDR1 SGDLS, CDR2 YYNGEE. The CDR3 DNA reads TGTGCCAGCAGCCCGGCGGGGGGGGCCCGCTTCATCGAGCAGTACTTC. It is translated as CASSPAGGARFIEQYF.

This clone has just a few counts. The chain is built from TRBV6-5 and TRBJ1-5; no reliable D call. Trimming left V 7 bases short and J 4 bases short, with 8 bases between. CDR3 length: 12 amino acids. Looked up from germline, CDR1 is MNHEY and CDR2 is SVGAGI. The chain's CDR3 is CASTSGNQPQHF. The CDR3 bases are TGTGCCAGCACGTCGGGGAATCAGCCCCAGCATTTT.

J is TRBJ1-1 and V is TRBV9; D gene uncertain. Looked up from germline, CDR1 is SGDLS and CDR2 is YYNGEE. Trimming removed 2 bases from V and 4 bases from J, with 6 bases in between. The CDR3 totals 12 residues. CDR3 in amino acids: CASSVSGTEAFF. The CDR3 DNA reads as TGTGCCAGCAGCGTCTCCGGCACTGAAGCTTTCTTT. The entire variable domain, with the rest obtained from reference TRBV9 and TRBJ1-1, is as follows: DSGVTQTPKHLITATGQRVTLRCSPRSGDLSVYWYQQSLDQGLQFLIQYYNGEERAKGNILERFSAQQFPDLHSELNLSSLELGDSALYFCASSVSGTEAFFGQGTRLTVV.

The chain couples TRBV2 to TRBJ1-5; D is uncertain. Deletions cut 5 bases from V and 1 base from J, with 15 bases between. Germline V gives CDR1 SNHLY, CDR2 FYNNEI. This CDR3 is 16 amino acids long. The CDR3 loop reads CASSNQPRGSNQPQHF. CDR3 coding DNA: TGTGCCAGCAGTAATCAACCCCGGGGAAGCAATCAGCCCCAGCATTTT.

The chain uses TRBV7-2 and TRBJ1-5; 9 bases are a match to TRBD1. The V gene's germline CDR1 is SGHTA and CDR2 FQGNSA. With V trimmed by 5 bases and J by 4 bases, 9 bases remained unmatched. The CDR3 has 16 residues. The CDR3 here is CASSPTGQGWNQPQHF. CDR3 nucleotide sequence: TGTGCCAGCAGCCCGACCGGACAGGGGTGGAATCAGCCCCAGCATTTT. Supplemented by reference TRBV7-2 and TRBJ1-5, the full variable domain reads GAGVSQSPSNKVTEKGKDVELRCDPISGHTALYWYRQSLGQGLEFLIYFQGNSAPDKSGLPSDRFSAERTGGSVSTLTIQRTQQEDSAVYLCASSPTGQGWNQPQHFGDGTRLSIL.

This clone appeared a few times. The CDR3 DNA reads TGTGCCAGCAGTTACCGGACAGGGGACCCCTACAATGAGCAGTTCTTC. Translated: CASSYRTGDPYNEQFF. This rearrangement joins TRBV6-2 or TRBV6-3 to TRBJ2-1; 9 bases map to TRBD1. Germline-derived CDR1 and CDR2 are MNHEY and SVGEGT. The CDR3 totals 16 residues. V gave up 2 bases and J gave up 2 bases; unmatched junction bases: 4.

This rearrangement joins TRBV19 to TRBJ2-5; the D gene is possibly TRBD1 (6 bases). This CDR3 contains 15 residues. From germline, CDR1 is LNHDA and CDR2 SQIVND (reference sequence). The V and J ends lost 5 bases and 5 bases respectively, with 18 bases between them. The CDR3 reads CASSSRQAQGETQYF. The CDR3 DNA sequence: TGTGCCAGTAGTTCGCGACAGGCCCAGGGGGAGACCCAGTACTTC.

This chain joins TRBV10-2 and TRBJ1-2; TRBD1 is a possible D gene (5 bases). From germline, CDR1 is WSHSY and CDR2 SAAADI. The V and J ends lost 0 bases and 7 bases respectively, with 9 bases between them. CDR3 length equals 13 residues. The CDR3 nucleotides are TGCGCCAGCAGTGAGTCGCTGCAGGGTGGCTACACCTTC. It is translated as CASSESLQGGYTF.

The rearrangement uses TRBV18 and TRBJ2-5; 8 bases map to TRBD2. This CDR3 spans 13 amino acids. The V gene's germline CDR1 is KGHSH and CDR2 LQKENI. V lost 4 bases, J lost 3 bases, and 1 base stayed unmatched. The DNA of the CDR3 is TGTGCCAGCTCACGGGGACTAGAAGAGACCCAGTACTTC. This gives the protein CASSRGLEETQYF.

This chain uses TRBV13 with TRBJ1-2; TRBD1 aligns across 8 bases. J gave up 5 bases and V 1 base, and 9 bases lay outside the gene matches. The CDR3 is 16 residues long. The germline CDR1 and CDR2 sequences are PRHDT and FYEKMQ (reference sequence). The CDR3 region is CASSLEVTGEGYGYTF. As DNA, the CDR3 is TGTGCCAGCAGCTTAGAGGTGACAGGGGAAGGTTATGGCTACACCTTC.

The table lists this clone with a few counts. The chain carries TRBV23-1 and TRBJ1-3, with 7 bases identical to TRBD1. TRBV23-1 has ORF status, its function being uncertain. This CDR3 contains 16 residues. The V gene end was trimmed by 3 bases and the J gene end by 4 bases; junction bases not matched to a gene: 9. This CDR3 is CASSHTGQELGNTIYF. CDR3 DNA: TGCGCCAGCAGTCACACAGGACAGGAGTTAGGAAACACCATATATTTT.

CDR3 in amino acids: CASSLATSVPENIQYF. The CDR3 nucleotides read TGTGCCAGCAGCTTAGCAACTAGCGTTCCGGAAAACATTCAGTACTTC. This sequence joins TRBV7-2 and TRBJ2-4, with 7 bases identical to TRBD2. Germline CDR1 reads SGHTA; CDR2 reads FQGNSA. After removal of 0 bases from V and 5 bases from J, the junction contained 7 bases not matched to a gene. This CDR3 has 16 amino acids.

The sample holds one count of this clone. V usage is TRBV28 and J usage is TRBJ2-3; 8 nucleotides match TRBD2. The CDR3 runs to 16 residues. Germline values: CDR1 MDHEN, CDR2 SYDVKM. The J segment lost 4 bases and the V segment lost 3 bases, leaving 9 bases of the junction unmatched. This chain's CDR3 is CASSFKRELSSDTQYF. In nucleotides, the CDR3 is TGTGCCAGCAGTTTTAAGCGGGAGTTAAGTTCAGATACGCAGTATTTT.

The rearrangement joins TRBV18 to TRBJ2-5; D is perhaps TRBD1 (5 bases). The germline V and J ends were trimmed by 0 bases and 4 bases, with 12 bases remaining between them. Germline loops: CDR1 KGHSH, CDR2 LQKENI. The CDR3 runs to 15 residues. Here the CDR3 reads CASSPPWQGLETQYF. CDR3 DNA: TGTGCCAGCTCACCACCTTGGCAGGGCTTAGAGACCCAGTACTTC.

The genes are TRBV11-3 and TRBJ2-1; 14 bases match TRBD2. The CDR3 extends over 15 amino acids. V was pared by 5 bases and J by 8 bases, with 5 bases of the junction left unmatched. Per germline, CDR1 SGHNT and CDR2 YENEEA. This CDR3 reads CASSLGLAGVDEQFF. CDR3 sequence (DNA): TGTGCCAGCAGCCTGGGACTAGCGGGAGTGGATGAGCAGTTCTTC.

This rearrangement joins TRBV21-1 to TRBJ1-3; TRBD1, the D gene given by the table, was not confirmed from the DNA. TRBV21-1 is classified as a pseudogene. The CDR3 sequence is 13 residues long. The CDR3 DNA reads as TGTGCCAGCAGCAGCCCAGGGGGAAACACCATATATTTT. Its protein product is CASSSPGGNTIYF.

The chain is built from TRBV1 and TRBJ2-3; the DNA was not compared with TRBD2, the D call given in the table. TRBV1 has pseudogene status. This CDR3 comprises 15 residues. CDR3 in amino acids: CTSSRSGRSTDTQYF. The CDR3 region has the DNA TGCACCAGCAGCCGGAGCGGGAGGTCTACAGATACGCAGTATTTT.